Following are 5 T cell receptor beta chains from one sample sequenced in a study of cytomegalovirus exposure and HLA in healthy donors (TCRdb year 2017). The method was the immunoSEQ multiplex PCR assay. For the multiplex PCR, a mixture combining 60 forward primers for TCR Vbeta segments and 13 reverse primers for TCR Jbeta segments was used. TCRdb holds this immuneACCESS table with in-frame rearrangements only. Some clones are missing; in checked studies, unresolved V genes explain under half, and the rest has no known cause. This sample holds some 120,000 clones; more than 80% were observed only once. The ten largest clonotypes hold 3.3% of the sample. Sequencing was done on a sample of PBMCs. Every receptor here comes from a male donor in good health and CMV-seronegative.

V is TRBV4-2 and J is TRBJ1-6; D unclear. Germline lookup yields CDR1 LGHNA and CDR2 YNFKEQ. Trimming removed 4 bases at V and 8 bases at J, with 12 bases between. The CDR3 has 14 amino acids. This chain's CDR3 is CASSPEVGDSPLHF. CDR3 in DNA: TGTGCCAGCAGCCCGGAGGTCGGCGATTCACCCCTCCACTTT.

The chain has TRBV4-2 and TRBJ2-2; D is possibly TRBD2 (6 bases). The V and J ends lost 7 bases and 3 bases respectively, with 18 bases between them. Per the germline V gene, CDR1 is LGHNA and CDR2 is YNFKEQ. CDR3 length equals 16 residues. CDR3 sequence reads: CASTQGRREDTGELFF. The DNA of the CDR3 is TGTGCCAGCACCCAGGGTCGCAGGGAGGACACCGGGGAGCTGTTTTTT.

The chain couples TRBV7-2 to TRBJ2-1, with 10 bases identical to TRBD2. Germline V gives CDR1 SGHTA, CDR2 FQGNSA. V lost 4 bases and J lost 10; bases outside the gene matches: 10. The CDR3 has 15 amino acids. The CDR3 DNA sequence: TGTGCCAGCAGCTCCAGCGGGGGGGCGAAAGGGGAGCAGTTCTTC. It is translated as CASSSSGGAKGEQFF.

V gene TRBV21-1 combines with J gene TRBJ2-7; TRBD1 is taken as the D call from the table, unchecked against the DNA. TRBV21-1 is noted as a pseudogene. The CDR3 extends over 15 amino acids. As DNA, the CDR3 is TGTGCCAGCAGCGCAATCCCAGGGGGTAAGTACGAGCAGTACTTC. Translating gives CASSAIPGGKYEQYF.

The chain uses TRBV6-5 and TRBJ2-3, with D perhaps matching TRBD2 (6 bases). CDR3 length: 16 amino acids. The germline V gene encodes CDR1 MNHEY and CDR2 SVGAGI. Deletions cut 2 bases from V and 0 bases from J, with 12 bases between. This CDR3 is CASSYGGGGSTDTQYF. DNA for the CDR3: TGTGCCAGCAGTTACGGCGGTGGGGGGAGCACAGATACGCAGTATTTT.